This paragraph covers one T cell receptor (beta chain) sequence. Data came from immunoSEQ multiplex PCR; TCRdb stores just in-frame clones and leaves some out. The sample gives around 430,000 clones, approximately 87% of which show up once; roughly a tenth is in the top ten. This entry comes from a study of blood T cell repertoires in COVID-19. Study-wide context: Nucleic acid was either cDNA or gDNA, and it came from T cells, B-cell-depleted T cells, or PBMCs.

Germline V gives CDR1 ENHRY, CDR2 SYGVKD. This CDR3 is built from 15 residues. V dropped 10 bases and J dropped 3 bases, with 21 bases sitting between them. Input material: PBMCs or T cells enriched from blood (not recorded which). The receptor comes from a woman aged 45-65 years who had recovered from COVID-19. This sequence joins TRBV10-3 and TRBJ2-5; D possibly corresponds to TRBD1 (5 bases). In DNA, the CDR3 is TGTGCCACCTACTCCGCAGGGCAGGGCGAAGAGACCCAGTACTTC. This translates into CATYSAGQGEETQYF.